Here is one T cell receptor (beta chain) with its context. The clone's antigen remains unknown. The sample holds no much larger clone one base away, and base qualities are not on file. The immunoSEQ Assay, a bias-controlled multiplex PCR, was used to amplify TCRbeta CDR3 regions from genomic DNA. The study's own analysis went as follows. The number of nucleated cells in each sample was estimated by amplification of reference gene primers within the assay. To quantify the absolute abundance of each unique TCRbeta CDR3 rearrangement, sequence reads were collapsed and filtered. For each sample, productive Simpson clonality was calculated by taking the square root of Simpson's diversity index across productive rearrangements. The clones in this table, taken by TCRdb from immuneACCESS, are in-frame only. Not every clone is retained; where verified, under half of the shortfall comes from an unresolved V gene, and the cause of the rest is unknown. For V, J and clone size, that table is used; D and trimming come from the DNA. The table for this sample lists roughly 100,000 clones; about four fifths of them were counted only once. The ten largest account for 2.5% to 3.5% of the sample.

V trim: 6 bases; J trim: 0 bases; unmatched bases: 7. CDR1 KGHSH and CDR2 LQKENI were looked up in the germline V gene. From cysteine to phenylalanine, the CDR3 is 16 amino acids long. Just the 48-base CDR3 DNA is kept, in frame starting at base 1. The data stem from a study of blood T cell repertoires in COVID-19 (dated by TCRdb to the early 2020s). Regarding the complete study: Samples from collaborators originated in the United States, Italy and Spain and spanned both the acute and convalescent phases of COVID-19. The repertoires were released in a freely available public database meant as a resource for research on the immune response to SARS-CoV-2. Where available, HLA class I and class II types were taken from metadata supplied by the sample provider and were not determined by assay-based typing. The material from the prospective study consisted of cDNA or gDNA derived from T cells, B-cell-depleted T cells, or PBMCs. The samples were drawn from the first 160 participants of the ongoing ImmuneRACE study and from 950 to 1,500 subjects provided by 6 global collaborators. The dataset comprised deeply sampled blood TCRbeta repertoires from subjects exposed to, actively infected with, or recovered from COVID-19. Sample metadata almost always included a de-identified subject ID, COVID-19 status, age in years and sex. The study at large found these results: The quantity of clinical and demographic metadata differed by source and by participant and was supplied without curation.

Collaborating institutions collected whole blood in K2EDTA tubes following their own protocols. For TCRbeta analysis, collaborators shipped samples in one of three forms: frozen whole blood, isolated PBMCs, or DNA extracted from either of those sample types. The receptor was derived from a woman of 80 years or more with active or convalescent COVID-19. In this chain, TRBV18 is recombined with TRBJ1-1, with 10 middle bases fitting TRBD1. The sample comprised peripheral blood. CDR3 sequence: CASSLGTGALNTEAFF. The nucleotide sequence reads TGTGCCAGCTCCCTAGGGACAGGGGCATTGAACACTGAAGCTTTCTTT.